What follows is one T cell receptor beta chain and its context. Its antigen is not known. V shed 6 bases, J shed 6 bases, and the junction held 19 bases outside the gene matches. The CDR3 is 17 amino acids. Germline-derived CDR1 and CDR2 are SGHAT and FQNNGV. This specimen comes from a study of PD-1 blockade in classical Hodgkin lymphoma. General study points: Exclusion covered patients beginning nivolumab under 1 year post-ASCT.

Only in-frame clones appear in the TCRdb table, and some are missing; sequencing was by immunoSEQ multiplex PCR. This sample has 55,000 to 75,000 clones, with over 55% found just once. After autologous stem cell transplantation all patients relapsed, and prior brentuximab vedotin exposure differed between cohorts. The clonotype was recovered from a human donor with classical Hodgkin lymphoma. The chain employs TRBV11-2 and TRBJ1-2; 7 bases match TRBD1. The sample was peripheral blood mononuclear cells (PBMCs), taken before the second cycle of nivolumab. CDR3 nucleotides: TGTGCCAGCAGACGTTCTGGGACAGAAATTTTAATCCATGGCTACACCTTC. Translating gives CASRRSGTEILIHGYTF.